The present entry profiles one T cell receptor beta chain with its context. This record belongs to a study of CD8 T cells in Susac syndrome. Random hexamers primed reverse transcription of about 0.5 to 1 ug RNA. Using its own MiXCR run on the immunoSEQ multiplex PCR reads, TCRdb lists one record per CDR3 protein. Among more than 200,000 distinct CDR3 sequences listed, about 93% were seen once. Germline V gives CDR1 KGHSH, CDR2 LQKENI. The CDR3 covers 16 residues. The trim removed 2 bases at V and 4 bases at J, leaving 6 bases unmatched. This TCR came from a human donor with multiple sclerosis. Material for sequencing was CD4+ T cells from PBMCs. The rearrangement links TRBV18 to TRBJ2-1; 9 nucleotides line up with TRBD1. The CDR3 sequence is CASSPAGTGTYNEQFF. Written as DNA, the CDR3 is TGTGCCAGCTCACCAGCCGGGACAGGGACGTACAATGAGCAGTTCTTC.